This T cell receptor beta chain was sequenced for a study of CD8+CD57+ T cells in acquired aplastic anemia. V lost 7 bases, J lost 8 bases, and 10 bases stayed unmatched. Per the germline V gene, CDR1 is SGHTA and CDR2 is FQGNSA. This CDR3 is built from 14 residues. According to the study, genomic DNA was the template for TCR beta VDJ and CDR3 profiling. MiXCR, applied by TCRdb to the reads, yields one record per CDR3 protein. The data contain roughly 170,000 distinct CDR3 sequences, 60% to 70% of them singletons. The chain is built from TRBV7-2 and TRBJ2-1; 8 bases are a match to TRBD2. The sample taken for sequencing was sorted CD4+, CD8+, or CD8+CD57+ T cells (not recorded which) from PBMCs. The sequence was obtained from a human donor in good health. Here the CDR3 reads CASTQSSGGHEQFF. For the CDR3, the DNA is TGTGCCAGCACCCAGTCCAGCGGGGGTCATGAGCAGTTCTTC.